The 32 T cell receptor beta chains listed next were all sequenced from one sample in a study of cytomegalovirus exposure and HLA in healthy donors. The PCR contained 60 Vbeta and 13 Jbeta primers. Produced via immunoSEQ multiplex PCR; TCRdb's table is partial and in-frame only. The table includes approximately 220,000 clones, 65% to 80% detected once. The sequenced sample consisted of PBMCs. The receptors originated from a man between 40 and 49 years old in good health and CMV-seronegative.

This rearrangement joins TRBV6-5 to TRBJ1-5; 7 bases match TRBD1. Germline values: CDR1 MNHEY, CDR2 SVGAGI. The CDR3 has 15 residues. V was clipped by 10 bases and J by 0 bases; unmatched bases: 9. CDR3 residues: CATKGTALSNQPQHF. The CDR3 bases are TGTGCCACCAAAGGGACAGCTCTTAGCAATCAGCCCCAGCATTTT.

This chain links TRBV13 with TRBJ2-1; 7 bases agree with TRBD2. This CDR3 is built from 14 residues. CDR1 is PRHDT, CDR2 FYEKMQ, per germline (reference sequence). The junction had 8 bases not matched to a gene; V was cut back by 5 bases and J by 7 bases. In DNA, the CDR3 is TGTGCCAGCAGCGGGAGGGCCATGGAAAATGAGCAGTTCTTC. Its translation: CASSGRAMENEQFF. The whole variable domain, filled in from reference TRBV13 and TRBJ2-1, reads AAGVIQSPRHLIKEKRETATLKCYPIPRHDTVYWYQQGPGQDPQFLISFYEKMQSDKGSIPDRFSAQQFSDYHSELNMSSLELGDSALYFCASSGRAMENEQFFGPGTRLTVL.

This sequence joins TRBV5-1 and TRBJ1-1; D is uncertain. The CDR3 sequence is 16 residues long. Germline V gene lookup returns CDR1 SGHRS and CDR2 YFSETQ. The V end lost 2 bases, the J end lost 2 bases, and 16 bases lay between the germline ends. DNA of the CDR3: TGCGCCAGCAGCTTAGGAGGCCTAAGAGGTAACACTGAAGCTTTCTTT. It translates to CASSLGGLRGNTEAFF.

The genes are TRBV11-2 and TRBJ2-3, with 7 bases matching TRBD2. V gave up 4 bases and J gave up 7 bases; unmatched junction bases: 8. Germline-derived CDR1 and CDR2 are SGHAT and FQNNGV. The CDR3 is 14 residues long. CDR3 nucleotides: TGTGCCAGCAGCTCCGAGCGGGACTGGAATACGCAGTATTTT. It specifies CASSSERDWNTQYF.

The chain recombines TRBV7-7 with TRBJ2-2; 12 nucleotides match TRBD2. The CDR3 is 18 amino acids. Per the germline V gene, CDR1 is SSHAT and CDR2 is FNYEAQ (reference sequence). Trimming took 3 bases from V and 5 from J; bases not matched to a gene: 10. CDR3: CASSLGLAGEMGTGELFF. The CDR3 DNA follows: TGTGCCAGCAGCTTGGGACTAGCGGGCGAAATGGGAACCGGGGAGCTGTTTTTT.

This chain connects TRBV7-3 to TRBJ1-1; D uncertain. The CDR3 contains 16 residues. Germline CDR1 reads SGHTA; CDR2 reads FQGTGA. The ends were cut back, 5 bases at V and 4 bases at J, with 20 bases in the middle. The CDR3 bases are TGTGCCAGCAGCCCCATAGAGCGGGGAACGGGCACTGAAGCTTTCTTT. Translated, it gives CASSPIERGTGTEAFF.

V is TRBV5-4 and J is TRBJ1-6, with a tentative D call TRBD1 (6 bases). Germline loops: CDR1 SGHNT, CDR2 YYREEE (reference sequence). The CDR3 covers 15 residues. V was pared by 0 bases and J by 7 bases, with 11 bases between. CDR3 in amino acids: CASSLEGRGNSPLHF. In nucleotides, the CDR3 is TGTGCCAGCAGCTTGGAGGGCAGGGGAAATTCACCCCTCCACTTT.

V and J are TRBV27 and TRBJ1-5; no firm D call. The V and J ends lost 2 bases and 4 bases respectively, with 9 bases between them. The CDR3 spans 14 residues. Germline values: CDR1 MNHEY, CDR2 SMNVEV (reference sequence). CDR3: CASSLLPDNQPQHF. In DNA form, the CDR3 reads TGTGCCAGCAGTTTACTCCCAGATAATCAGCCCCAGCATTTT.

This clone was seen just once. The chain links TRBV28 to TRBJ2-7, with 9 bases fitting TRBD1. J lost 4 bases, V lost 4 bases, and 8 bases had no gene match. The CDR3 is 15 residues long. CDR1 is MDHEN and CDR2 is SYDVKM in the germline V gene. CDR3 in DNA: TGTGCCAGCAGTTCAGGGGGACAGGGCCTTTACGAGCAGTACTTC. Protein: CASSSGGQGLYEQYF.

A remark on this clone: Germline is not matched at one junction end, which may reflect a read error. The same CDR3 also results from other DNA sequences found in this sample. CDR3 DNA sequence: TGCGCCAGTAATACAGGGGGCATCAATCAGCCCCAGCATTTT. Translating it yields CASNTGGINQPQHF. V usage is TRBV19 and J usage is TRBJ1-5, with 9 bases identical to TRBD1. The germline V gene encodes CDR1 LNHDA and CDR2 SQIVND (reference sequence). The CDR3 consists of 14 residues.

The CDR3 here is CASSGGGYGYTF. In DNA, the CDR3 is TGTGCCAGTAGTGGGGGGGGCTATGGCTACACCTTC. The rearrangement links TRBV19 to TRBJ1-2, with a possible D match to TRBD1 (5 bases). The length of the CDR3 is 12 residues. V shed 5 bases and J shed 4 bases, with 8 bases lying between them. Germline values: CDR1 LNHDA, CDR2 SQIVND (reference sequence).

CDR3 coding DNA: TGCAGCGTCTACGCAGAGACCCAGTACTTC. Translating gives CSVYAETQYF. This chain connects TRBV29-1 to TRBJ2-5; D remains unclear. CDR3 length: 10 residues. V dropped 6 bases and J dropped 4 bases, with 6 bases sitting between them. Looked up from germline, CDR1 is SQVTM and CDR2 is ANQGSEA.

This clone was observed once. The V and J genes are TRBV28 and TRBJ1-5, with D possibly matching TRBD1 (6 bases). Germline loops: CDR1 MDHEN, CDR2 SYDVKM. The CDR3 is made up of 14 amino acids. V was shortened by 9 bases and J by 0 bases, with 12 bases between the two germline ends. DNA of the CDR3: TGTGCCAGTTCGGACAGAGATAGCAATCAGCCCCAGCATTTT. Translated: CASSDRDSNQPQHF.

For this clone: Other DNA sequences in the same sample also yield this CDR3. V is TRBV29-1 and J is TRBJ2-1; 11 positions match TRBD2. Per the germline V gene, CDR1 is SQVTM and CDR2 is ANQGSEA. The CDR3 length is 16 residues. With 5 bases clipped from V and 4 bases from J, the junction kept 10 bases outside the gene matches. The chain's CDR3 is CSVPPLGTSGYNEQFF. The CDR3 DNA reads TGCAGCGTTCCTCCTCTCGGGACTAGCGGATACAATGAGCAGTTCTTC.

The chain couples TRBV7-2 to TRBJ1-1; D is perhaps TRBD1 (5 bases). Looked up from germline, CDR1 is SGHTA and CDR2 is FQGNSA. V lost 5 bases, J lost 5 bases, and 9 bases lay in between. The CDR3 covers 12 residues. The CDR3 loop is CASSRQRTEAFF. CDR3 nucleotides: TGTGCCAGCAGCCGACAGAGGACTGAAGCTTTCTTT.

The chain carries TRBV27 and TRBJ1-2, with D perhaps TRBD1 (5 bases). V lost 5 bases, J lost 5 bases, and 15 bases lay in between. CDR1 and CDR2 (germline): MNHEY, SMNVEV (reference sequence). This CDR3 region has 14 residues. The CDR3 DNA sequence: TGTGCCAGCAGTCCCTCGACAGCGAATTATGGCTACACCTTC. This translates into CASSPSTANYGYTF.

J is TRBJ1-2 and V is TRBV5-1; the D is unclear. V was cut by 0 bases and J by 5 bases, with 11 bases left in between. This CDR3 has 14 residues. Germline V gene lookup returns CDR1 SGHRS and CDR2 YFSETQ. The CDR3 region is CASSLVMAGYGYTF. CDR3 bases: TGCGCCAGCAGCTTGGTCATGGCGGGGTATGGCTACACCTTC. Complete variable domain (other parts from reference TRBV5-1 and TRBJ1-2): KAGVTQTPRYLIKTRGQQVTLSCSPISGHRSVSWYQQTPGQGLQFLFEYFSETQRNKGNFPGRFSGRQFSNSRSEMNVSTLELGDSALYLCASSLVMAGYGYTFGSGTRLTVV.

The genes are TRBV7-2 and TRBJ1-3, with D maybe TRBD1 (5 bases). This CDR3 has 16 residues. Germline assignment: CDR1 SGHTA and CDR2 FQGNSA. V was pared by 3 bases and J by 0 bases, with 12 bases between. CDR3 in amino acids: CASSLETAISGNTIYF. As DNA, the CDR3 is TGTGCCAGCAGCTTGGAGACAGCGATCTCTGGAAACACCATATATTTT.

This sequence joins TRBV13 and TRBJ1-2, with TRBD1 matching over 7 bases. Germline values: CDR1 PRHDT, CDR2 FYEKMQ (reference sequence). V gave up 4 bases and J gave up 2 bases; unmatched junction bases: 7. CDR3 length: 15 residues. The CDR3 DNA reads as TGTGCCAGCAGCTCCTCCGGGACAGACAACTATGGCTACACCTTC. Its translation: CASSSSGTDNYGYTF.

The chain uses TRBV19 and TRBJ1-5; D perhaps matches TRBD1 (5 bases). CDR1 LNHDA and CDR2 SQIVND come from the germline V gene (reference sequence). CDR3 size: 16 residues. Trimming cost V 5 bases and J 0 bases, with 14 bases left between them. The CDR3 sequence is CASSLDRDYSNQPQHF. The CDR3 DNA reads TGTGCCAGTAGTCTCGACCGGGACTATAGCAATCAGCCCCAGCATTTT.

The chain carries TRBV27 and TRBJ2-3; TRBD2 agrees at 10 bases. The V gene's germline CDR1 is MNHEY and CDR2 SMNVEV (reference sequence). This CDR3 region has 24 residues. Trimming at V came to 5 bases and at J to 3 bases, leaving 32 bases not matched to a gene. CDR3 bases: TGTGCCAGCAGTCCTCACCCCGGGGGGCGAGGGACTAGCGACCCGGAGATGGTGACAGATACGCAGTATTTT. Translation gives CASSPHPGGRGTSDPEMVTDTQYF.

The CDR3 sequence: CASSRNRGNTEAFF. The CDR3 DNA sequence: TGTGCCAGCAGCCGAAACAGGGGGAACACTGAAGCTTTCTTT. The chain couples TRBV7-3 to TRBJ1-1, with 7 bases that match TRBD1. CDR1 and CDR2 (germline): SGHTA, FQGTGA. V was clipped by 5 bases and J by 1 base; unmatched bases: 4. The CDR3 is 14 residues long.

The V call is TRBV4-3, the J call TRBJ2-7, with TRBD2 identical over 7 bases. In germline, CDR1 is LGHNA, CDR2 YSLEER. This CDR3 is built from 16 residues. J gave up 0 bases and V 0 bases, and 5 bases lay outside the gene matches. DNA of the CDR3: TGCGCCAGCAGCCAAGAATGGGGCGGGGGCTCCTACGAGCAGTACTTC. Translated: CASSQEWGGGSYEQYF.

V usage is TRBV6-1 and J usage is TRBJ1-5, with 7 bases matching TRBD1. After removal of 6 bases from V and 0 bases from J, the junction contained 5 bases not matched to a gene. In germline, CDR1 is MNHNS, CDR2 SASEGT. The CDR3 runs 15 residues. The CDR3 here is CASRIDRDSNQPQHF. CDR3 bases: TGTGCCAGCAGAATAGACAGGGATAGCAATCAGCCCCAGCATTTT.

The chain recombines TRBV2 with TRBJ1-1; tentative D call: TRBD1 (5 bases). The CDR3 is made up of 12 amino acids. From germline, CDR1 is SNHLY and CDR2 FYNNEI. The V and J ends lost 4 bases and 7 bases respectively, with 10 bases between them. Written as DNA, the CDR3 is TGTGCCAGCAGTGGGGCGACAGTTGAAGCTTTCTTT. Protein: CASSGATVEAFF.

This clone was observed a single time. This rearrangement joins TRBV2 to TRBJ2-4, with 11 bases that match TRBD2. The CDR3 covers 16 residues. Losses at the gene ends were 8 bases for V and 3 bases for J; bases not matched to a gene: 9. Germline CDR1 is SNHLY and CDR2 is FYNNEI. The CDR3 here is CASVVTSGRSKNIQYF. Written as DNA, the CDR3 is TGTGCCAGCGTCGTTACTAGCGGGAGAAGCAAAAACATTCAGTACTTC.

The chain combines TRBV6-1 with TRBJ2-5, with 14 bases that match TRBD2. The junction had 9 bases not matched to a gene; V was cut back by 4 bases and J by 5 bases. In germline, CDR1 is MNHNS, CDR2 SASEGT. This CDR3 spans 17 amino acids. The CDR3 region has the DNA TGTGCCAGCAGTGGACTAGCGGGGGGGATCCATCAGGAGACCCAGTACTTC. Amino acid sequence: CASSGLAGGIHQETQYF.

The chain is built from TRBV5-1 and TRBJ2-1; D gene ambiguous. V was shortened by 4 bases and J by 2 bases, with 7 bases between the two germline ends. Germline V gene data show CDR1 as SGHRS and CDR2 as YFSETQ. The CDR3 contains 13 residues. The CDR3 coding sequence is TGCGCCAGCAGCCCTTTCCCCTACAATGAGCAGTTCTTC. This codes for CASSPFPYNEQFF.

V and J are TRBV9 and TRBJ1-6, with no clear D. V gave up 4 bases and J gave up 8 bases, with 16 bases separating them. The CDR3 extends over 15 amino acids. Germline values: CDR1 SGDLS, CDR2 YYNGEE. CDR3 sequence: CASSPRGGLDSPLHF. In DNA form, the CDR3 reads TGTGCCAGCAGCCCACGAGGAGGGTTGGATTCACCCCTCCACTTT.

This clone was found a few times. The chain combines TRBV7-3 with TRBJ2-1, with D possibly matching TRBD2 (7 bases). The CDR3 covers 15 residues. Trimming removed 2 bases at V and 6 bases at J, with 14 bases between. Germline V CDR1 and CDR2: SGHTA, FQGTGA. CDR3 loop: CASSLGGRGPNEQFF. The CDR3 DNA follows: TGTGCCAGCAGCTTAGGGGGGCGGGGGCCCAATGAGCAGTTCTTC. Based on the CDR3 plus reference TRBV7-3 and TRBJ2-1, the full variable domain is GAGVSQTPSNKVTEKGKYVELRCDPISGHTALYWYRQSLGQGPEFLIYFQGTGAADDSGLPNDRFFAVRPEGSVSTLKIQRTERGDSAVYLCASSLGGRGPNEQFFGPGTRLTVL.

The rearrangement links TRBV5-1 to TRBJ2-7; possible D gene TRBD1, 6 bases. V was cut by 0 bases and J by 4 bases, with 11 bases left in between. CDR1 and CDR2 from the germline V gene are SGHRS and YFSETQ. The CDR3 runs to 14 residues. DNA for the CDR3: TGCGCCAGCAGCTTGGTTGGGGGCGCATACGAGCAGTACTTC. Protein product: CASSLVGGAYEQYF.

V and J are TRBV5-1 and TRBJ2-3, with 11 bases identical to TRBD2. CDR1 and CDR2 from the germline V gene are SGHRS and YFSETQ. The CDR3 is 14 residues long. V lost 6 bases and J lost 3; bases outside the gene matches: 3. The CDR3, as DNA: TGCGCCAGCACATGGACTAGCGGGACAGATACGCAGTATTTT. Its translation is CASTWTSGTDTQYF.